Presented here are 8 T cell receptor beta chains from one specimen sequenced in a study of early T cells in non-severe SARS-CoV-2 infection (dated by TCRdb to the early 2020s). Preparation of the library involved 5' RACE. The run used a NextSeq 500. The public reads were quality trimmed at Q25 with fastp and then assembled into clones with MiXCR by TCRdb, keeping productive beta chains. Rows matching on CDR3 protein sequence are summarized as one entry with the most common DNA and genes. This sample holds 60,000 or so distinct CDR3 sequences; roughly 13% were observed only once. The ten top clones hold 7.5% to 10% of the sample. The sequencing sample was made of whole blood. These receptors were taken from an adult who was a healthcare worker with PCR-confirmed SARS-CoV-2 infection or an uninfected control (not recorded which).

In this sample, this clonotype turned up many times. The rearrangement uses TRBV7-2 and TRBJ2-7; D may be TRBD1 or TRBD2 (5 bases each). Trimming stripped 4 bases from V and 1 base from J, with 14 bases between. There are 15 residues in the CDR3. CDR1 SGHTA and CDR2 FQGNSA come from the germline V gene. The CDR3 protein is CASSWSGDRSYEQYF. Written as DNA, the CDR3 is TGTGCCAGCAGCTGGTCCGGGGACCGATCCTACGAGCAGTACTTC. Using reference TRBV7-2 and TRBJ2-7 for the parts outside the CDR3, the full variable domain is GAGVSQSPSNKVTEKGKDVELRCDPISGHTALYWYRQSLGQGLEFLIYFQGNSAPDKSGLPSDRFSAERTGGSVSTLTIQRTQQEDSAVYLCASSWSGDRSYEQYFGPGTRLTVT.

This clonotype was observed a handful of times. V gene TRBV5-5 combines with J gene TRBJ2-2; 8 bases map to TRBD1. In germline, CDR1 is SGHKS, CDR2 YYEKEE (reference sequence). The length of the CDR3 is 17 residues. Losses at the gene ends were 2 bases for V and 7 bases for J; bases not matched to a gene: 13. The CDR3 region has the DNA TGTGCCAGCAGCTTCAGGGGGCGCTCACTGTGGATCGGGGAGCTGTTTTTT. Translating gives CASSFRGRSLWIGELFF.

This clonotype is classed as medium-sized (0.01 to 0.1%). The rearrangement uses TRBV7-2 and TRBJ2-2; D gene unclear. V was pared by 4 bases and J by 4 bases, with 13 bases between. The germline gives CDR1 SGHTA, CDR2 FQGNSA. CDR3 length: 15 amino acids. The CDR3 coding sequence is TGTGCCAGCAGCTATTCAACCGGTAGCACCGGGGAGCTGTTTTTT. Translated: CASSYSTGSTGELFF.

This clonotype was found many times. The chain has TRBV6-6 and TRBJ1-4, with no clear D. With 0 bases removed from V and 0 bases from J, the gap between germline ends came to 8 bases. This CDR3 comprises 16 residues. Looked up from germline, CDR1 is MNHNY and CDR2 is SVGAGI (reference sequence). CDR3 region: CASSYSGLPTNEKLFF. CDR3 sequence (DNA): TGTGCCAGCAGTTACTCCGGGCTCCCAACTAATGAAAAACTGTTTTTT.

The rearrangement links TRBV2 to TRBJ1-2; 9 nucleotides align to TRBD1. This CDR3 is built from 15 residues. Trimming at V came to 6 bases and at J to 8 bases, leaving 13 bases not matched to a gene. Germline assignment: CDR1 SNHLY and CDR2 FYNNEI. CDR3 loop: CASRDPGQGMWGYTF. CDR3 DNA sequence: TGTGCCAGCAGAGATCCGGGACAGGGAATGTGGGGCTACACCTTC.

At least ten counts were recorded for this clonotype. The chain has TRBV5-1 and TRBJ2-3, with D perhaps TRBD1 or TRBD2 (5 bases each). CDR1 and CDR2 (germline): SGHRS, YFSETQ. The V gene lost 4 bases and the J gene lost 5 bases, with 14 bases spanning the gap. The CDR3 consists of 14 residues. This chain's CDR3 is CASSHGTREDTQYF. CDR3 coding DNA: TGCGCCAGCAGCCACGGGACCCGGGAAGATACGCAGTATTTT.

This clonotype was seen many times. This chain connects TRBV6-1 to TRBJ1-2, with unresolved D. The CDR3 totals 14 residues. CDR1 and CDR2 from the germline V gene are MNHNS and SASEGT. Trimming shortened V by 6 bases and J by 4 bases, and 15 bases separated the two germline ends. The CDR3 sequence: CASSLIQRAYGYTF. The CDR3 region has the DNA TGTGCCAGCAGCCTCATCCAAAGGGCCTATGGCTACACCTTC.

The genes are TRBV7-6 and TRBJ2-1, with D maybe TRBD1 (5 bases). CDR3 length: 15 residues. V was pared by 7 bases and J by 6 bases, with 19 bases between. Germline-derived CDR1 and CDR2 are SGHVS and FNYEAQ. The DNA of the CDR3 is TGTGCCAGCACCTTGAAGGGGCAAATAGGCAATGAGCAGTTCTTC. Translated: CASTLKGQIGNEQFF.